These 25 T cell receptor beta chains originate from one sample sequenced in a study of blood T cell repertoires in COVID-19. Produced via immunoSEQ multiplex PCR; TCRdb's table is partial and in-frame only. The top ten clones hold 3.5% to 4.5% of a sample with a few hundred thousand clones, 80% to 90% of them seen once. Sequences were obtained from PBMCs or T cells enriched from blood (not recorded which). These receptors were taken from a man between 25 and 39 years old who had recovered from COVID-19.

As DNA, the CDR3 is TGTGCCAGCCAGGGACAGGGGGCGCGTGGCTACACCTTC. This encodes CASQGQGARGYTF. The chain carries TRBV12-3 or TRBV12-4 and TRBJ1-2, with 12 bases identical to TRBD1. With 8 bases clipped from V and 7 bases from J, the junction kept 5 bases outside the gene matches. CDR3 length: 13 residues.

The gene calls are TRBV28 and TRBJ2-5, with 10 positions matching TRBD2. This CDR3 has 15 residues. Germline V lookup: CDR1 MDHEN, CDR2 SYDVKM. Losses at the gene ends were 6 bases for V and 4 bases for J; bases not matched to a gene: 8. The CDR3, as DNA: TGTGCCAGCAGCCCCCCGGGACTAGCGATAGAGACCCAGTACTTC. As protein: CASSPPGLAIETQYF.

The gene calls are TRBV27 and TRBJ1-4, with 7 positions matching TRBD1. The junction had 10 bases not matched to a gene; V was cut back by 6 bases and J by 3 bases. The CDR3 consists of 16 residues. In germline, CDR1 is MNHEY, CDR2 SMNVEV (reference sequence). For the CDR3, the DNA is TGTGCCAGCAGAGCGACAGGGCGGACGGCTAATGAAAAACTGTTTTTT. Its translation is CASRATGRTANEKLFF.

The chain couples TRBV13 to TRBJ2-2; unclear D gene. The CDR3 has 16 residues. V lost 1 base and J 2 bases, leaving 11 bases between the germline ends. The germline V gene encodes CDR1 PRHDT and CDR2 FYEKMQ (reference sequence). As DNA, the CDR3 is TGTGCCAGCAGCTTAGAGCTGGCGGTAAACACCGGGGAGCTGTTTTTT. It encodes CASSLELAVNTGELFF.

This clone was picked up many times. The chain joins TRBV6-4 to TRBJ2-2, with a tentative D call TRBD1 (6 bases). With 6 bases removed from V and 3 bases from J, the gap between germline ends came to 8 bases. The CDR3 is 13 residues long. Germline loops: CDR1 MRHNA, CDR2 SNTAGT. The CDR3 nucleotides are TGTGCCAGCAGCAACAGGGACACCGGGGAGCTGTTTTTT. Protein product: CASSNRDTGELFF.

The gene calls are TRBV24-1 and TRBJ2-1, with 12 nucleotides matching TRBD2. The CDR3 extends over 17 amino acids. V was pared by 4 bases and J by 6 bases, with 9 bases of the junction left unmatched. Germline V gives CDR1 KGHDR, CDR2 SFDVKD. The CDR3 sequence is CATSDRQLAGGFNEQFF. CDR3 in DNA: TGTGCCACCAGTGACCGACAACTAGCGGGAGGTTTCAATGAGCAGTTCTTC.

V gene TRBV5-4 combines with J gene TRBJ2-2, with TRBD1 matching 9 bases. Germline CDR1 is SGHNT and CDR2 is YYREEE (reference sequence). This CDR3 has 14 amino acids. Trimming took 4 bases from V and 6 from J; bases not matched to a gene: 4. CDR3 loop: CASSGQGRPGELFF. The DNA of the CDR3 is TGTGCCAGCAGCGGACAGGGGAGGCCCGGGGAGCTGTTTTTT.

In this sample, this clone turned up once. J is TRBJ2-7 and V is TRBV5-3; D uncertain. TRBV5-3 is an open reading frame whose function is uncertain. V was clipped by 2 bases and J by 2 bases, with 8 bases between them. This CDR3 comprises 13 residues. CDR3: CARSFSRTYEQYF. In nucleotides, the CDR3 is TGTGCCAGAAGCTTTTCCAGGACCTACGAGCAGTACTTC.

V is TRBV10-3 and J is TRBJ1-1, with D perhaps matching TRBD1 (6 bases). Trimming shortened V by 7 bases and J by 7 bases, and 10 bases separated the two germline ends. Looked up from germline, CDR1 is ENHRY and CDR2 is SYGVKD. This CDR3 is 11 amino acids long. The CDR3 is CAIKGEGEAFF. CDR3 nucleotides: TGTGCCATCAAGGGGGAAGGTGAAGCTTTCTTT.

V and J are TRBV27 and TRBJ2-7, with 10 positions matching TRBD2. Germline lookup yields CDR1 MNHEY and CDR2 SMNVEV (reference sequence). Trimming cost V 6 bases and J 7 bases; bases outside gene matches: 18. This CDR3 has 17 amino acids. Here the CDR3 DNA reads TGTGCCAGCAGCCTCCCCCTAACTAGCGGGAATCCAACTGAGCAGTACTTC. Protein sequence: CASSLPLTSGNPTEQYF.

The J gene is TRBJ2-6, the V gene TRBV5-1; TRBD1 agrees at 7 bases. Germline V lookup: CDR1 SGHRS, CDR2 YFSETQ. Losses at the gene ends were 4 bases for V and 0 bases for J; bases not matched to a gene: 4. The CDR3 sequence is 16 residues long. The CDR3 DNA follows: TGCGCCAGCAGCGTGACAGGGCCCTCTGGGGCCAACGTCCTGACTTTC. Its protein product is CASSVTGPSGANVLTF.

CDR3 nucleotides: TGTGCCAGCAGCCAAGTCAGGAACGAGCAGTACTTC. Translating it yields CASSQVRNEQYF. V usage is TRBV3-1 (or the pseudogene TRBV3-2) and J usage is TRBJ2-7; D uncertain. The ends were cut back, 1 base at V and 5 bases at J, with 6 bases in the middle. Per germline, CDR1 LGHDT and CDR2 YNNKEL (reference sequence). The CDR3 runs to 12 residues.

V is TRBV7-6 and J is TRBJ2-2; D is perhaps TRBD1 (5 bases). Trimming cost V 1 base and J 0 bases, with 12 bases left between them. The CDR3 runs 17 residues. CDR1 is SGHVS, CDR2 FNYEAQ, per germline. CDR3 in DNA: TGTGCCAGCAGCTTAGAAGACAGATTTACGAACACCGGGGAGCTGTTTTTT. It is translated as CASSLEDRFTNTGELFF.

The chain links TRBV6-5 to TRBJ1-5; tentative D call: TRBD1 (6 bases). With 7 bases removed from V and 4 bases from J, the gap between germline ends came to 17 bases. The CDR3 contains 15 residues. CDR1 and CDR2 from the germline V gene are MNHEY and SVGAGI. The DNA for the CDR3 is TGTGCCAGCAAAGAACAGGGCGGATCTAATCAGCCCCAGCATTTT. Encoded protein: CASKEQGGSNQPQHF.

This clone is labeled medium-sized. Here the CDR3 reads CASRNPSGSEQFF. The CDR3 DNA reads TGTGCCAGCAGGAACCCTAGCGGGAGTGAGCAGTTCTTC. This chain uses TRBV6-5 with TRBJ2-1; 10 bases line up with TRBD2. The CDR3 sequence is 13 residues long. V dropped 6 bases and J dropped 9; count of bases not matched to a gene: 5. Germline loops: CDR1 MNHEY, CDR2 SVGAGI.

This clone occurred once. CDR3 in DNA: TGCGCCAGCAGCCCCGGGACTAGCGGACAAGAGACCCAGTACTTC. It yields the protein CASSPGTSGQETQYF. The chain is built from TRBV5-1 and TRBJ2-5, with 11 bases aligning to TRBD2. The CDR3 covers 15 residues. Trimming took 4 bases from V and 2 from J; bases not matched to a gene: 4. Looked up from germline, CDR1 is SGHRS and CDR2 is YFSETQ.

This chain links TRBV2 with TRBJ1-1; TRBD1 matches at 8 bases. Trimming took 2 bases from V and 1 from J; bases not matched to a gene: 3. The germline gives CDR1 SNHLY, CDR2 FYNNEI. The CDR3 has 15 residues. This CDR3 is CASSEQGAGNTEAFF. The CDR3 DNA reads as TGTGCCAGCAGTGAACAGGGGGCGGGGAACACTGAAGCTTTCTTT.

Of note for this clone: The identical CDR3 is also encoded by other nucleotide sequences in the sample. V is TRBV19 and J is TRBJ1-1; possible D gene TRBD1, 5 bases. CDR3 size: 14 residues. The V gene lost 3 bases and the J gene lost 2 bases, with 10 bases spanning the gap. Germline values: CDR1 LNHDA, CDR2 SQIVND (reference sequence). The CDR3 DNA sequence: TGTGCCAGTAGTATTGGTCAGGGAAACACTGAAGCTTTCTTT. This translates into CASSIGQGNTEAFF. The variable domain in full, completed from reference TRBV19 and TRBJ1-1, reads DGGITQSPKYLFRKEGQNVTLSCEQNLNHDAMYWYRQDPGQGLRLIYYSQIVNDFQKGDIAEGYSVSREKKESFPLTVTSAQKNPTAFYLCASSIGQGNTEAFFGQGTRLTVV.

This clone was recorded once. The V gene is TRBV12-3 or TRBV12-4, the J gene TRBJ2-2; D remains ambiguous. This CDR3 contains 12 residues. V was shortened by 8 bases and J by 4 bases, with 8 bases between the two germline ends. The CDR3 DNA follows: TGTGCCAGCTTTTTCAGCACCGGGGAGCTGTTTTTT. Amino acids: CASFFSTGELFF.

There are a few counts of this clone. The rearrangement links TRBV5-1 to TRBJ2-3; D is unclear. This CDR3 is 15 amino acids long. Germline-derived CDR1 and CDR2 are SGHRS and YFSETQ. The V gene lost 1 base and the J gene lost 2 bases, with 11 bases spanning the gap. The CDR3 protein is CASSLPSGPTDTQYF. Here the CDR3 DNA reads TGCGCCAGCAGCTTGCCCTCTGGGCCCACAGATACGCAGTATTTT.

This chain links TRBV5-1 with TRBJ1-1, with a weak D call TRBD1 (6 bases). V was pared by 1 base and J by 5 bases, with 15 bases between. The CDR3 runs to 15 residues. Germline V gene data show CDR1 as SGHRS and CDR2 as YFSETQ. The CDR3 loop is CASSLRPGEGTEAFF. For the CDR3, the DNA is TGCGCCAGCAGCTTGAGACCAGGGGAAGGGACTGAAGCTTTCTTT.

This clone was detected only a few times. The V gene is TRBV2, the J gene TRBJ2-7; D gene uncertain. The CDR3 runs to 14 residues. The germline V gene encodes CDR1 SNHLY and CDR2 FYNNEI. V was shortened by 6 bases and J by 0 bases, with 12 bases between the two germline ends. Here the CDR3 DNA reads TGTGCCAGCAGGCGGAACGCTTTCTCCTACGAGCAGTACTTC. It is translated as CASRRNAFSYEQYF.

The chain has TRBV20-1 and TRBJ1-5, with 8 bases matching TRBD1. V lost 3 bases and J lost 10; bases outside the gene matches: 14. The CDR3 length is 15 residues. Germline loops: CDR1 DFQATT, CDR2 SNEGSKA (reference sequence). CDR3 residues: CSASIIDRGSEPQHF. DNA for the CDR3: TGCAGTGCTAGTATCATCGACAGGGGATCAGAACCCCAGCATTTT.

This clone appeared a few times. The genes are TRBV3-1 (or the pseudogene TRBV3-2) and TRBJ1-3; TRBD1 is a possible D gene (5 bases). V gave up 1 base and J gave up 2 bases, with 9 bases separating them. This CDR3 spans 15 amino acids. Germline assignment: CDR1 LGHDT and CDR2 YNNKEL (reference sequence). The CDR3 bases are TGTGCCAGCAGCCAAGTTAGGGGAACTGGAAACACCATATATTTT. The encoded protein is CASSQVRGTGNTIYF.

This clone was counted a few times. The chain couples TRBV19 to TRBJ1-3, with D hard to call. CDR1 LNHDA and CDR2 SQIVND come from the germline V gene (reference sequence). The germline V and J ends were trimmed by 7 bases and 0 bases, with 19 bases remaining between them. This CDR3 contains 17 residues. This chain's CDR3 is CASKGGRHQPSGNTIYF. CDR3 DNA: TGTGCCAGTAAGGGAGGGAGACACCAACCCTCTGGAAACACCATATATTTT.